The 23 T cell receptor beta chains in this list originate from one sample, sequenced in a study of cytomegalovirus exposure and HLA in healthy donors. A multiplex PCR was run with 60 Vbeta primers and 13 Jbeta primers. This table comes from immunoSEQ multiplex PCR, and its TCRdb copy is limited to in-frame clones, with some not included. The repertoire has 130,000 or so clones, around 65% of them found once; the top ten carry over 5%. The sample comprised PBMCs. The receptor set was obtained from a woman aged 60-70 years in good health and CMV-seronegative.

To note about this clone: Relative to the germline gene, one junction end is altered; a read error may explain this. The chain couples TRBV20-1 to TRBJ2-7; 7 bases align to TRBD2. Germline assignment: CDR1 DFQATT and CDR2 SNEGSKA (reference sequence). CDR3 size: 10 residues. CDR3 sequence (DNA): TGCAGTGCTAGAGATGGTCGGGAGGTATTC. Translating it yields CSARDGREVF.

This chain uses TRBV27 with TRBJ1-5, with a possible D match to TRBD1 (6 bases). The CDR3 covers 20 residues. The V gene lost 9 bases and the J gene lost 1 base, with 31 bases spanning the gap. Germline V CDR1 and CDR2: MNHEY, SMNVEV (reference sequence). CDR3 sequence reads: CASILSTGRDTPRSNQPQHF. The CDR3 DNA reads TGTGCCAGTATTTTAAGTACAGGCCGGGACACCCCCCGGAGCAATCAGCCCCAGCATTTT.

The chain employs TRBV7-9 and TRBJ2-7; 9 bases are shared with TRBD1. This CDR3 spans 14 amino acids. CDR1 is SEHNR, CDR2 FQNEAQ, per germline (reference sequence). The ends lost 5 bases at V and 6 bases at J; junction bases unmatched: 8. Here the CDR3 reads CASSQMGQGSEQYF. For the CDR3, the DNA is TGTGCCAGCAGCCAAATGGGACAGGGTAGCGAGCAGTACTTC.

J is TRBJ1-4 and V is TRBV7-9; a possible D gene is TRBD1 (5 bases). Germline lookup yields CDR1 SEHNR and CDR2 FQNEAQ (reference sequence). V lost 1 base to trimming and J lost 8 bases, with 8 bases between them. The CDR3 runs 13 residues. CDR3 amino acids: CASSLGAGEKLFF. The CDR3 DNA follows: TGTGCCAGCAGCTTAGGGGCAGGGGAAAAACTGTTTTTT.

The chain uses TRBV5-5 and TRBJ1-2, with no clear D. Germline-derived CDR1 and CDR2 are SGHKS and YYEKEE (reference sequence). This CDR3 comprises 14 residues. V was trimmed by 0 bases and J by 2 bases, leaving 8 bases between them. CDR3 in amino acids: CASSLGGGNYGYTF. Written as DNA, the CDR3 is TGTGCCAGCAGCTTGGGGGGAGGGAACTATGGCTACACCTTC.

This clone has only a few counts. This chain links TRBV6-5 with TRBJ2-3, with 13 bases aligning to TRBD2. The CDR3 sequence is 14 residues long. Unmatched junction bases numbered 3, after V lost 5 bases and J lost 7 bases. Germline V gene data show CDR1 as MNHEY and CDR2 as SVGAGI. CDR3 region: CASSRTSGGYTQYF. As DNA, the CDR3 is TGTGCCAGCAGTCGGACTAGCGGGGGTTATACGCAGTATTTT.

This clone appeared a few times. The chain is built from TRBV7-6 and TRBJ2-2; no clear D gene. The CDR3 length is 16 residues. Germline loops: CDR1 SGHVS, CDR2 FNYEAQ. Between the trimmed V and J ends, which lost 4 bases and 0 bases, there was a span of 12 bases. CDR3: CASSSRNRANTGELFF. The CDR3 coding sequence is TGTGCCAGCAGCTCCCGGAACAGAGCGAACACCGGGGAGCTGTTTTTT.

The count of this clone is one. This chain joins TRBV18 and TRBJ1-1; D uncertain. Germline loops: CDR1 KGHSH, CDR2 LQKENI. The length of the CDR3 is 14 residues. The ends were cut back, 5 bases at V and 1 base at J, with 11 bases in the middle. This chain's CDR3 is CASSLKEGNTEAFF. Here the CDR3 DNA reads TGTGCCAGCTCATTGAAGGAGGGGAACACTGAAGCTTTCTTT.

On this clone: Other DNA sequences within the sample encode an identical CDR3. This chain joins TRBV7-2 and TRBJ2-5, with D uncertain. The V gene's germline CDR1 is SGHTA and CDR2 FQGNSA. V gave up 0 bases and J gave up 2 bases, with 4 bases separating them. The CDR3 is 13 amino acids. The CDR3 loop reads CASSLARQETQYF. CDR3 sequence (DNA): TGTGCCAGCAGCTTAGCTAGACAAGAGACCCAGTACTTC.

The rearrangement joins TRBV10-3 to TRBJ2-1; 12 bases map to TRBD2. CDR1 and CDR2 from the germline V gene are ENHRY and SYGVKD. After removal of 9 bases from V and 1 base from J, the junction contained 13 bases not matched to a gene. The CDR3 totals 18 residues. The DNA for the CDR3 is TGTGCCATTCACTCTACTAGCGGGGGGTCAGGGTCCTACAATGAGCAGTTCTTC. Amino acid sequence: CAIHSTSGGSGSYNEQFF.

A few counts support this clone. CDR3 DNA sequence: TGCGCCAGCAGCTTGAGGCCGGGAGGGGACACTGAAGCTTTCTTT. The encoded protein is CASSLRPGGDTEAFF. The chain uses TRBV5-1 and TRBJ1-1; TRBD1 might be the D (5 bases). V lost 1 base and J 3 bases, leaving 13 bases between the germline ends. The CDR3 is 15 residues long. The V gene's germline CDR1 is SGHRS and CDR2 YFSETQ.

This clone was seen a handful of times. The chain is built from TRBV6-1 and TRBJ1-6; D may be TRBD1 (5 bases). The CDR3 is 12 amino acids. V was cut by 7 bases and J by 6 bases, with 7 bases left in between. Germline CDR1 MNHNS, CDR2 SASEGT. CDR3 DNA sequence: TGTGCCAGCACCAGGGTTAATTCACCCCTCCACTTT. It is translated as CASTRVNSPLHF.

The chain links TRBV28 to TRBJ1-2; 8 nucleotides align to TRBD1. This CDR3 has 14 amino acids. The J segment lost 4 bases and the V segment lost 7 bases, leaving 8 bases of the junction unmatched. CDR1 MDHEN and CDR2 SYDVKM come from the germline V gene. DNA of the CDR3: TGTGCCAGCAACCCGGGACAGGCGACCTATGGCTACACCTTC. Translation: CASNPGQATYGYTF.

About this clone itself: A read error may produce the germline difference seen at one junction end. This chain links TRBV7-9 with TRBJ2-7; 15 nucleotides agree with TRBD2. Germline CDR1 reads SEHNR; CDR2 reads FQNEAQ (reference sequence). This CDR3 contains 16 residues. The DNA for the CDR3 is TGTTCCAGCAGCCCGGGGACTAGCGGGGGGCCCTACGAGCAGTACTTC. This encodes CSSSPGTSGGPYEQYF.

V and J are TRBV10-3 and TRBJ2-2, with a possible D match to TRBD1 (5 bases). The CDR3 sequence is 16 residues long. Trimming took off 2 bases at V and 1 base at J, with 11 bases between the two ends. CDR1 and CDR2 (germline): ENHRY, SYGVKD. The CDR3 nucleotides are TGTGCCATCAGTGAGAGGCAGGGCCTGAACACCGGGGAGCTGTTTTTT. Its translation is CAISERQGLNTGELFF.

The chain employs TRBV29-1 and TRBJ2-3, with 10 bases that match TRBD2. Germline-derived CDR1 and CDR2 are SQVTM and ANQGSEA. The ends lost 8 bases at V and 4 bases at J; junction bases unmatched: 3. This CDR3 region has 12 residues. The CDR3 here is CSTTSGSDTQYF. CDR3 bases: TGCAGCACGACTAGCGGGTCAGATACGCAGTATTTT.

The gene calls are TRBV4-2 and TRBJ2-7, with 8 positions matching TRBD2. J was trimmed by 1 base and V by 0 bases; bases with no gene match: 5. Germline-derived CDR1 and CDR2 are LGHNA and YNFKEQ. The CDR3 length is 16 residues. This CDR3 reads CASSQEAGDTSYEQYF. CDR3 DNA: TGTGCCAGCAGCCAAGAAGCGGGAGATACTTCCTACGAGCAGTACTTC.

J is TRBJ1-1 and V is TRBV14; tentatively, D is TRBD1 (5 bases). Germline-derived CDR1 and CDR2 are SGHDN and FVKESK. The CDR3 extends over 15 amino acids. V lost 2 bases to trimming and J lost 1 base, with 11 bases between them. The CDR3 spells CASSQLQGGNTEAFF. The CDR3 nucleotides are TGTGCCAGCAGCCAATTGCAGGGAGGGAACACTGAAGCTTTCTTT.

The rearrangement links TRBV18 to TRBJ1-5; no reliable D call. The CDR3 is 16 residues long. Germline V gives CDR1 KGHSH, CDR2 LQKENI. V was pared by 4 bases and J by 2 bases, with 15 bases between. In DNA, the CDR3 is TGTGCCAGCTCACTAATGCGGGGTGAAGGCAATCAGCCCCAGCATTTT. As protein: CASSLMRGEGNQPQHF.

The table lists this clone with a few counts. The chain has TRBV6-6 and TRBJ2-3; 9 bases map to TRBD2. Trimming took 5 bases from V and 0 from J; bases not matched to a gene: 3. The CDR3 has 15 residues. Per germline, CDR1 MNHNY and CDR2 SVGAGI (reference sequence). CDR3: CASSQTSGSTDTQYF. The DNA of the CDR3 is TGTGCCAGCAGTCAGACTAGCGGCAGCACAGATACGCAGTATTTT.

This clone has just one count. The chain links TRBV6-6 to TRBJ2-7; weak D call: TRBD1 (5 bases). CDR1 and CDR2 from the germline V gene are MNHNY and SVGAGI (reference sequence). Deletions cut 5 bases from V and 4 bases from J, with 12 bases between. The CDR3 is made up of 13 amino acids. CDR3 in amino acids: CASSPGPHYEQYF. DNA of the CDR3: TGTGCCAGCAGTCCAGGGCCCCATTACGAGCAGTACTTC.

In this sample, this clone turned up a few times. The chain joins TRBV9 to TRBJ1-6, with 7 bases matching TRBD1. The CDR3 is made up of 14 amino acids. J gave up 7 bases and V 3 bases, and 4 bases lay outside the gene matches. The V gene's germline CDR1 is SGDLS and CDR2 YYNGEE. The CDR3 protein is CASSETGRNSPLHF. The CDR3 coding sequence is TGTGCCAGCAGCGAGACAGGGCGGAATTCACCCCTCCACTTT.

This sequence joins TRBV5-1 and TRBJ2-1, with 10 bases identical to TRBD2. Per germline, CDR1 SGHRS and CDR2 YFSETQ. CDR3 length: 14 residues. Losses at the gene ends were 4 bases for V and 7 bases for J; bases not matched to a gene: 5. CDR3 DNA: TGCGCCAGCAGCGCCGGGACTAGCGTTAATGAGCAGTTCTTC. Residues: CASSAGTSVNEQFF.